Here is one T cell receptor (beta chain) with its context. The data derive from a study of tumor-infiltrating lymphocytes in localized non-small cell lung cancer. This CDR3 is 14 amino acids long. Germline CDR1 and CDR2: MNHEY and SMNVEV (reference sequence). J gave up 4 bases and V 3 bases, and 4 bases lay outside the gene matches. Some clones are missing from TCRdb's copy, which holds only in-frame ones; the method was immunoSEQ multiplex PCR. The sample carries roughly 16,000 clones, roughly 79% recorded once. Sequencing was carried out using lung tumor tissue. This clonotype was obtained from a human donor with non-small cell lung cancer. This chain connects TRBV27 to TRBJ2-7, with TRBD2 identical over 9 bases. CDR3 in DNA: TGTGCCAGCAGTTTTAAGACTAGCGGTTACGAGCAGTACTTC. This codes for CASSFKTSGYEQYF.